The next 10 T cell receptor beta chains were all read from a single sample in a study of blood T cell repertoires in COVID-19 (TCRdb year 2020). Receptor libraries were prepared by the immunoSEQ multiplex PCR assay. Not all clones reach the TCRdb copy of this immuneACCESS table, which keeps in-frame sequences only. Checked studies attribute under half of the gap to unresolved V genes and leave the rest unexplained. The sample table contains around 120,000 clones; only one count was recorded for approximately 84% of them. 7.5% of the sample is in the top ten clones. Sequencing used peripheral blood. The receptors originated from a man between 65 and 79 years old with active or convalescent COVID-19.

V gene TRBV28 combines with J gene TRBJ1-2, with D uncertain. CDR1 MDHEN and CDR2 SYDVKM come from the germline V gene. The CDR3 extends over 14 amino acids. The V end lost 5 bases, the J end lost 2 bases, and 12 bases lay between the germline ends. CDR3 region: CASSPPSGNYGYTF. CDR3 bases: TGTGCCAGCAGTCCCCCCAGCGGAAACTATGGCTACACCTTC.

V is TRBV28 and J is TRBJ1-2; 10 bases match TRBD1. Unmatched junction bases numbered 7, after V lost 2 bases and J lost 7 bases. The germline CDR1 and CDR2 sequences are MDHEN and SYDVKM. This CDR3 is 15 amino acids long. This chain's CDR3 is CASSLGGQGSSGYTF. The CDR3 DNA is TGTGCCAGCAGTTTAGGGGGACAGGGGTCTTCTGGCTACACCTTC.

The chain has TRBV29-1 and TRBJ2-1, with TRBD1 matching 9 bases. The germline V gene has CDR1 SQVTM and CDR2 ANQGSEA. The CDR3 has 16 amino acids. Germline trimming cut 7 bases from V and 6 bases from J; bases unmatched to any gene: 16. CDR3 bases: TGCAGCGGCGGATCCGACCGGGACAGGGTGGGCAATGAGCAGTTCTTC. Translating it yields CSGGSDRDRVGNEQFF.

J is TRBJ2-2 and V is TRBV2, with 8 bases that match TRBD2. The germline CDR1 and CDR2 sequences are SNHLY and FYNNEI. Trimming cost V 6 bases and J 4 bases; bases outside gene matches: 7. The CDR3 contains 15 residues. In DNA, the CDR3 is TGTGCCAGCAGCGCCGGGACTAGGGGCACCGGGGAGCTGTTTTTT. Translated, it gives CASSAGTRGTGELFF.

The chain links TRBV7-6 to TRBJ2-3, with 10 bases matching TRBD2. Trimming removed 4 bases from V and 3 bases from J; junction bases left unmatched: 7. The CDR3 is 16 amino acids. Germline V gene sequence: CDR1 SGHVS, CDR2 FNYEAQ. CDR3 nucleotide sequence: TGTGCCAGCAGCTGGGCTAGCGGGAGTAGGACAGATACGCAGTATTTT. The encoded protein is CASSWASGSRTDTQYF.

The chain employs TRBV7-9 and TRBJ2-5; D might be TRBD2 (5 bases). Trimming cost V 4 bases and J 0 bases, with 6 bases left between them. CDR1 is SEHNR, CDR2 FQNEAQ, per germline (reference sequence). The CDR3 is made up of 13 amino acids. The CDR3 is CASSSGNQETQYF. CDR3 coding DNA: TGTGCCAGCAGCTCGGGAAACCAAGAGACCCAGTACTTC.

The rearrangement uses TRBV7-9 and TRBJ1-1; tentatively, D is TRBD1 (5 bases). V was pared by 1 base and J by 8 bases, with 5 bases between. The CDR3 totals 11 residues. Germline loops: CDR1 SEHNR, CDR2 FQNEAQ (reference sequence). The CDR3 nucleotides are TGTGCCAGCAGCTTAGGACAGGAAGCTTTCTTT. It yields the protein CASSLGQEAFF.

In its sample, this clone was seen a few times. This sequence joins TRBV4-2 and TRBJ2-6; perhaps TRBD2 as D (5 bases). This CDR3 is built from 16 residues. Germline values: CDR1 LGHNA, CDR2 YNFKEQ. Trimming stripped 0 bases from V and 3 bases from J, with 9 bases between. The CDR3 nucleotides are TGTGCCAGCAGCCAAGATGGGAGCGGTGGGGCCAACGTCCTGACTTTC. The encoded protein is CASSQDGSGGANVLTF.

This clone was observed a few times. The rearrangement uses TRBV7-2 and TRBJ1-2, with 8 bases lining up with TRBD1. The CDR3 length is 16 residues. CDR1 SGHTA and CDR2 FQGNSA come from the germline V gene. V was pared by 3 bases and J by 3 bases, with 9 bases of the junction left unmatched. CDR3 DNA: TGTGCCAGCAGCTTTCGGACAGGGACAATTTACTATGGCTACACCTTC. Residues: CASSFRTGTIYYGYTF.

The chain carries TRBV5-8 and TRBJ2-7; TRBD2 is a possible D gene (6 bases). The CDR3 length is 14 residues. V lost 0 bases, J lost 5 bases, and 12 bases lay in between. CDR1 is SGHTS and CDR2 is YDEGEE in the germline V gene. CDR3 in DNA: TGTGCCAGCAGCTTGGTGGCTAGCGTACACGAGCAGTACTTC. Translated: CASSLVASVHEQYF.